This T cell receptor (beta chain) derives from a study of T cell responses to AZD1222 COVID-19 vaccine. This clone was seen only once. The antigen is not known. Clones were read by immunoSEQ multiplex PCR, and TCRdb kept only the in-frame ones, dropping some. Among 130,000 or so clones listed, roughly 91% were seen once. From germline, CDR1 is SGHRS and CDR2 YFSETQ. The CDR3 loop spans 15 amino acids. The V end lost 0 bases, the J end lost 4 bases, and 13 bases lay between the germline ends. Study results and caveats: Donors were largely white British and mainly female; clonal diversity was possibly underestimated.

The sequence came from an adult in good health. The chain employs TRBV5-1 and TRBJ1-2; D is unresolved. The sample here was peripheral blood, taken on day 0 of MenACWY control vaccination. CDR3: CASSLAVEPSYGYTF. The DNA for the CDR3 is TGCGCCAGCAGCTTGGCCGTTGAGCCGAGCTATGGCTACACCTTC.